This passage covers 27 T cell receptor beta chains from one sample sequenced in a study of T cells in tuberculosis listed by TCRdb under 2018. The time point label for this specimen denotes: new active TB diagnosis, blood taken before or within 7 days of starting treatment. The receptor library was made with the immunoSEQ multiplex PCR assay. What TCRdb holds here is the immuneACCESS table cut down to in-frame rearrangements. Part of the clones is not present; checked against another copy, under half of the missing clones reflect an unresolved V gene, and the others are unexplained. This sample holds about 22,000 clones; around 85% were observed only once. The ten largest account for about 15% of the sample. The input for sequencing was PBMCs, taken at tuberculosis diagnosis. All receptors come from an adult with tuberculosis.

The CDR3 DNA reads as TGCGCCAGCAGTCAATCCCAGGGGCCCCCCTACGAGCAGTACTTC. Amino acids: CASSQSQGPPYEQYF. The chain links TRBV23-1 to TRBJ2-7; D may be TRBD1 (6 bases). TRBV23-1 qualifies as an ORF whose function is uncertain. This CDR3 is 15 amino acids long. Trimming pared 0 bases from V and 2 bases from J, leaving 11 bases between.

This clone has just a few counts. This chain connects TRBV7-2 to TRBJ2-1; weak D call: TRBD2 (5 bases). Between the trimmed V and J ends, which lost 0 bases and 8 bases, there was a span of 11 bases. In germline, CDR1 is SGHTA, CDR2 FQGNSA. The length of the CDR3 is 14 residues. The CDR3, as DNA: TGTGCCAGCAGCTTAGCGAGGGCCAGCGATGAGCAGTTCTTC. Encoded protein: CASSLARASDEQFF.

This chain connects TRBV27 to TRBJ1-2; TRBD1 matches at 7 bases. The V gene's germline CDR1 is MNHEY and CDR2 SMNVEV (reference sequence). The CDR3 length is 17 residues. V lost 6 bases, J lost 1 base, and 14 bases stayed unmatched. CDR3 coding DNA: TGTGCCAGCAGCCTCCTAGGGGCAGGGGGTAATAACTATGGCTACACCTTC. Amino acids: CASSLLGAGGNNYGYTF.

The table lists this clone with a few counts. The chain employs TRBV27 and TRBJ2-7; 8 bases align to TRBD2. This CDR3 is built from 13 residues. From germline, CDR1 is MNHEY and CDR2 SMNVEV (reference sequence). Trimming took 5 bases from V and 5 from J; bases not matched to a gene: 5. CDR3 in amino acids: CASSIGGGNEQYF. As DNA, the CDR3 is TGTGCCAGCAGTATCGGGGGGGGGAACGAGCAGTACTTC.

V is TRBV2 and J is TRBJ1-1; no clear D. Germline values: CDR1 SNHLY, CDR2 FYNNEI. This CDR3 has 13 amino acids. Trimming cost V 0 bases and J 5 bases, with 7 bases left between them. The CDR3 region has the DNA TGTGCCAGCAGTGAAGCGTCGACAACTGAAGCTTTCTTT. This sequence encodes CASSEASTTEAFF.

The CDR3: CASSLNPGKNTEAFF. In nucleotides, the CDR3 is TGTGCCAGCAGCTTGAATCCAGGGAAGAACACTGAAGCTTTCTTT. The rearrangement links TRBV5-5 to TRBJ1-1, with D possibly being TRBD1 (5 bases). The CDR3 runs 15 residues. The V gene's germline CDR1 is SGHKS and CDR2 YYEKEE (reference sequence). The V end lost 1 base, the J end lost 1 base, and 11 bases lay between the germline ends.

The chain carries TRBV20-1 and TRBJ1-3, with D possibly TRBD1 on 6 matching bases. CDR1 and CDR2 (germline): DFQATT, SNEGSKA (reference sequence). This CDR3 spans 11 amino acids. V was clipped by 6 bases and J by 7 bases, with 10 bases between them. CDR3 coding DNA: TGCAGTGCCCACAGGGATAACACCATATATTTT. This sequence encodes CSAHRDNTIYF.

This clone was counted once. The chain has TRBV19 and TRBJ1-2; D not resolved. Germline V gene sequence: CDR1 LNHDA, CDR2 SQIVND (reference sequence). V gave up 0 bases and J gave up 5 bases, with 10 bases separating them. The CDR3 totals 14 residues. CDR3 amino acids: CASSIDRGGYGYTF. CDR3 bases: TGTGCCAGTAGTATAGATCGCGGCGGGTATGGCTACACCTTC.

J is TRBJ2-3 and V is TRBV7-3, with D perhaps TRBD1 (6 bases). Per the germline V gene, CDR1 is SGHTA and CDR2 is FQGTGA. The CDR3 length is 15 residues. Trimming cost V 2 bases and J 4 bases, with 13 bases left between them. The CDR3 is CASSLGVPGADTQYF. The CDR3 DNA sequence: TGTGCCAGCAGCTTAGGGGTCCCAGGGGCAGATACGCAGTATTTT. Looking up the rest from reference TRBV7-3 and TRBJ2-3 gives the full variable domain: GAGVSQTPSNKVTEKGKYVELRCDPISGHTALYWYRQSLGQGPEFLIYFQGTGAADDSGLPNDRFFAVRPEGSVSTLKIQRTERGDSAVYLCASSLGVPGADTQYFGPGTRLTVL.

The chain links TRBV9 to TRBJ2-1; TRBD2 agrees at 9 bases. The CDR3 sequence is 16 residues long. The germline CDR1 and CDR2 sequences are SGDLS and YYNGEE. Germline trimming cut 4 bases from V and 0 bases from J; bases unmatched to any gene: 5. The CDR3 sequence is CASSTLLAGSYNEQFF. DNA for the CDR3: TGTGCCAGCAGCACCCTACTAGCGGGCTCCTACAATGAGCAGTTCTTC.

The rearrangement uses TRBV18 and TRBJ1-2, with D unclear. The germline V and J ends were trimmed by 2 bases and 3 bases, with 7 bases remaining between them. Per the germline V gene, CDR1 is KGHSH and CDR2 is LQKENI. The CDR3 consists of 13 residues. CDR3 loop: CASSPSQDYGYTF. In DNA form, the CDR3 reads TGTGCCAGCTCACCAAGTCAGGACTATGGCTACACCTTC.

V gene TRBV19 combines with J gene TRBJ1-6; D might be TRBD1 (6 bases). The V and J ends lost 5 bases and 10 bases respectively, with 15 bases between them. CDR1 and CDR2 (germline): LNHDA, SQIVND (reference sequence). This CDR3 is 14 amino acids long. In DNA, the CDR3 is TGTGCCAGTAGTCCCGTCGGGGGGCGGTCACCCCTCCACTTT. This translates into CASSPVGGRSPLHF.

V is TRBV7-9 and J is TRBJ2-3, with D hard to call. The length of the CDR3 is 17 residues. The germline V gene has CDR1 SEHNR and CDR2 FQNEAQ (reference sequence). Trimming stripped 4 bases from V and 2 bases from J, with 19 bases between. The CDR3 here is CASSSGKTEIPTDTQYF. Written as DNA, the CDR3 is TGTGCCAGCAGCTCTGGAAAAACGGAGATCCCCACAGATACGCAGTATTTT.

The chain couples TRBV18 to TRBJ2-1; 7 bases agree with TRBD2. V was clipped by 2 bases and J by 4 bases; unmatched bases: 5. Looked up from germline, CDR1 is KGHSH and CDR2 is LQKENI. The CDR3 covers 15 residues. The chain's CDR3 is CASSPVRELYNEQFF. The DNA of the CDR3 is TGTGCCAGCTCACCAGTGCGGGAGCTATACAATGAGCAGTTCTTC.

In its sample, this clone was seen a few times. This chain uses TRBV7-9 with TRBJ2-2; TRBD1 might be the D (6 bases). Germline lookup yields CDR1 SEHNR and CDR2 FQNEAQ (reference sequence). The CDR3 extends over 16 amino acids. Trimming cost V 5 bases and J 3 bases, with 16 bases left between them. CDR3 bases: TGTGCCAGCAGCATCTACAGGGTCCCATACACCGGGGAGCTGTTTTTT. Its protein product is CASSIYRVPYTGELFF.

In DNA form, the CDR3 reads TGTGCCAGTAGTATAGGATCAGCGACTGAAGCTTTCTTT. This codes for CASSIGSATEAFF. The rearrangement links TRBV19 to TRBJ1-1; D remains ambiguous. Germline V gives CDR1 LNHDA, CDR2 SQIVND (reference sequence). This CDR3 contains 13 residues. V was cut by 1 base and J by 5 bases, with 8 bases left in between.

This chain connects TRBV5-5 to TRBJ2-7, with 9 bases aligning to TRBD1. The CDR3 is made up of 17 amino acids. V shed 1 base, J shed 1 base, and the junction held 9 bases outside the gene matches. The germline CDR1 and CDR2 sequences are SGHKS and YYEKEE (reference sequence). The CDR3 region is CASSLTPQGADSYEQYF. The CDR3 DNA sequence: TGTGCCAGCAGCTTGACCCCACAGGGGGCGGATTCCTACGAGCAGTACTTC.

J is TRBJ2-7 and V is TRBV12-2; TRBD1 is the table's D call and was not checked against the DNA. TRBV12-2 is termed a pseudogene. CDR3 length: 16 residues. The CDR3, as DNA: TGTGCAAGTCGCTTACAAACAGGGGAAGGGTTGTATGAGCAGTACTTC. This encodes CASRLQTGEGLYEQYF.

This chain uses TRBV19 with TRBJ1-4; 7 nucleotides align to TRBD1. Trimming cost V 3 bases and J 11 bases; bases outside gene matches: 9. Germline V CDR1 and CDR2: LNHDA, SQIVND (reference sequence). CDR3 size: 14 residues. The CDR3: CASSMGDSKEKLFF. The DNA of the CDR3 is TGTGCCAGTAGTATGGGGGACAGTAAGGAGAAACTGTTTTTT.

This sequence joins TRBV29-1 and TRBJ1-5, with 10 bases matching TRBD1. V dropped 8 bases and J dropped 5; count of bases not matched to a gene: 6. Germline-derived CDR1 and CDR2 are SQVTM and ANQGSEA. The CDR3 is 13 residues long. The CDR3 DNA is TGCAGCTTCCGGGACAGGGGTGATCAGCCCCAGCATTTT. It encodes CSFRDRGDQPQHF.

The CDR3 protein is CASSQSLQHNEQFF. DNA of the CDR3: TGTGCCAGCAGCCAAAGTTTACAGCACAATGAGCAGTTCTTC. The genes are TRBV14 and TRBJ2-1; no clear D gene. This CDR3 is built from 14 residues. V shed 2 bases and J shed 5 bases, with 10 bases lying between them. Germline CDR1 reads SGHDN; CDR2 reads FVKESK.

This chain connects TRBV5-1 to TRBJ2-7; 9 bases line up with TRBD1. The length of the CDR3 is 15 residues. CDR1 and CDR2 from the germline V gene are SGHRS and YFSETQ. V trimming: 4 bases; J trimming: 4 bases; junction bases outside the gene matches: 9. The CDR3 DNA is TGCGCCAGCAGCCCTGGGACAGGGAATAGGTACGAGCAGTACTTC. Translation: CASSPGTGNRYEQYF.

This rearrangement joins TRBV9 to TRBJ2-3, with a tentative D call TRBD2 (6 bases). Trimming removed 4 bases at V and 5 bases at J, with 11 bases between. Germline CDR1 SGDLS, CDR2 YYNGEE. The CDR3 is 13 amino acids. The CDR3 nucleotides are TGTGCCAGCAGCTATCGGGGGTTAGATACGCAGTATTTT. Its protein product is CASSYRGLDTQYF.

V usage is TRBV6-5 and J usage is TRBJ1-2; unclear D gene. CDR1 and CDR2 from the germline V gene are MNHEY and SVGAGI. Trimming shortened V by 3 bases and J by 4 bases, and 12 bases separated the two germline ends. The CDR3 is made up of 14 amino acids. DNA of the CDR3: TGTGCCAGCAGTTATCAGGAGCTAGCCTATGGCTACACCTTC. This gives the protein CASSYQELAYGYTF.

The genes are TRBV5-6 and TRBJ1-6; perhaps TRBD1 as D (6 bases). With 6 bases removed from V and 4 bases from J, the gap between germline ends came to 11 bases. The CDR3 extends over 14 amino acids. Looked up from germline, CDR1 is SGHDT and CDR2 is YYEEEE. The CDR3 nucleotides are TGTGCCAGCAACCTACAGGGTTATAATTCACCCCTCCACTTT. It specifies CASNLQGYNSPLHF.

The V call is TRBV10-3, the J call TRBJ2-2; 9 bases fit TRBD1. Germline CDR1 ENHRY, CDR2 SYGVKD. Trimming at V came to 10 bases and at J to 6 bases, leaving 6 bases not matched to a gene. CDR3 length: 13 residues. Written as DNA, the CDR3 is TGTGCCACCTCCGGGACAGGGCCCGGGGAGCTGTTTTTT. Amino acid sequence: CATSGTGPGELFF.

In its sample, this clone was seen a few times. This chain uses TRBV9 with TRBJ2-2, with a weak D call TRBD1 (6 bases). CDR3 length: 16 amino acids. From germline, CDR1 is SGDLS and CDR2 YYNGEE. With 4 bases removed from V and 0 bases from J, the gap between germline ends came to 13 bases. CDR3 coding DNA: TGTGCCAGCAGCACAGGGCTCTTATCGAACACCGGGGAGCTGTTTTTT. Encoded protein: CASSTGLLSNTGELFF. Based on the CDR3 plus reference TRBV9 and TRBJ2-2, the full variable domain is DSGVTQTPKHLITATGQRVTLRCSPRSGDLSVYWYQQSLDQGLQFLIQYYNGEERAKGNILERFSAQQFPDLHSELNLSSLELGDSALYFCASSTGLLSNTGELFFGEGSRLTVL.